These 9 T cell receptor beta chains were all obtained from the same sample, sequenced in a study of blood T cells in healthy people across ages. The use of a sample-barcoded 5' primer and a J-beta primer mix characterized a second PCR of roughly 6 to 11 cycles. TCRdb recomputed calls from the 5' RACE reads with MiXCR, one row per CDR3 protein. This repertoire shows roughly 730,000 distinct CDR3 sequences, roughly three fifths found once; its top ten account for more than 25%. Material: blood. The receptors stem from a man aged 40-50 years in good health.

The V call is TRBV5-1, the J call TRBJ2-5; 8 bases align to TRBD1. The length of the CDR3 is 17 residues. Trimming removed 2 bases from V and 2 bases from J; junction bases left unmatched: 11. Germline-derived CDR1 and CDR2 are SGHRS and YFSETQ. CDR3 DNA: TGCGCCAGCAGCTTATATATTGACAGGGGATATCAAGAGACCCAGTACTTC. Encoded protein: CASSLYIDRGYQETQYF.

V usage is TRBV28 and J usage is TRBJ2-4; tentatively, D is TRBD1 (5 bases). V dropped 5 bases and J dropped 1 base, with 12 bases sitting between them. The germline V gene has CDR1 MDHEN and CDR2 SYDVKM. This CDR3 has 15 amino acids. CDR3 sequence reads: CASSTSGLAKNIQYF. In DNA, the CDR3 is TGTGCCAGCAGTACTTCAGGGTTGGCCAAAAACATTCAGTACTTC.

The chain recombines TRBV6-1 with TRBJ1-5, with 8 bases fitting TRBD1. This CDR3 is built from 14 residues. Germline lookup yields CDR1 MNHNS and CDR2 SASEGT. Trimming cost V 6 bases and J 7 bases; bases outside gene matches: 8. CDR3 sequence (DNA): TGTGCCAGCAGCGGAGGACAGGGAGTACAGCCCCAGCATTTT. Its protein is CASSGGQGVQPQHF.

V is TRBV4-3 and J is TRBJ1-3; unclear D gene. V dropped 0 bases and J dropped 0 bases, with 15 bases sitting between them. CDR1 and CDR2 (germline): LGHNA, YSLEER. CDR3 length equals 18 residues. CDR3 protein: CASSQDIGQASSGNTIYF. The CDR3, as DNA: TGCGCCAGCAGCCAAGATATTGGGCAGGCGAGCTCTGGAAACACCATATATTTT.

The chain employs TRBV4-1 and TRBJ1-1; tentatively, D is TRBD1 (5 bases). There are 16 residues in the CDR3. Between the trimmed V and J ends, which lost 2 bases and 6 bases, there was a span of 19 bases. Germline assignment: CDR1 MGHRA and CDR2 YSYEKL. CDR3 sequence reads: CASSQIGRDRSSEAFF. As DNA, the CDR3 is TGCGCCAGCAGCCAAATTGGCCGGGACCGGAGCTCTGAAGCTTTCTTT.

The chain employs TRBV13 and TRBJ2-7; a weak D match, TRBD2 (5 bases). Trimming stripped 4 bases from V and 5 bases from J, with 24 bases between. In germline, CDR1 is PRHDT, CDR2 FYEKMQ (reference sequence). The CDR3 loop spans 17 amino acids. The CDR3 DNA follows: TGTGCCAGCAGCTCTCGGAACGGAGGATTACCCTTCGACGAGCAGTACGTC. It translates to CASSSRNGGLPFDEQYV.

CDR3 in amino acids: CASSQLAGGGDTQYF. CDR3 sequence (DNA): TGTGCCAGCAGCCAACTAGCGGGAGGGGGAGATACGCAGTATTTT. This chain links TRBV12-3 or TRBV12-4 with TRBJ2-3; 13 nucleotides match TRBD2. The CDR3 spans 15 residues. V trimming: 6 bases; J trimming: 5 bases; junction bases outside the gene matches: 5.

There are a few counts of this clonotype. V is TRBV15 and J is TRBJ2-3; D perhaps matches TRBD2 (6 bases). The germline CDR1 and CDR2 sequences are LNHNV and YYDKDF (reference sequence). The CDR3 length is 17 residues. V was clipped by 1 base and J by 1 base, with 15 bases between them. Here the CDR3 reads CATSRGPREVRTDTQYF. In DNA form, the CDR3 reads TGTGCCACCAGCAGAGGGCCTAGGGAGGTCCGCACAGATACGCAGTATTTT. The variable domain in full, completed from reference TRBV15 and TRBJ2-3, reads DAMVIQNPRYQVTQFGKPVTLSCSQTLNHNVMYWYQQKSSQAPKLLFHYYDKDFNNEADTPDNFQSRRPNTSFCFLDIRSPGLGDTAMYLCATSRGPREVRTDTQYFGPGTRLTVL.

The chain links TRBV5-6 to TRBJ2-5; D is uncertain. Germline assignment: CDR1 SGHDT and CDR2 YYEEEE. V gave up 0 bases and J gave up 4 bases, with 10 bases separating them. This CDR3 is 14 amino acids long. DNA of the CDR3: TGTGCCAGCAGCTTGGGGCCTCCAAGAGAGACCCAGTACTTC. As protein: CASSLGPPRETQYF.